These 6 T cell receptor beta chains share one sample of origin, sequenced in a study of shared clonotypes between healthy human individuals. Assay used: immunoSEQ multiplex PCR; TCRdb lists only in-frame clones, some missing. The table shows some 660,000 clones, with around 73% occurring only once. The sample was memory CD4+ T cells sorted from blood. Documented subset: CD45RA-negative fraction. The origin of the receptors is a woman in her twenties or thirties in good health.

This clone was counted only a few times. The chain links TRBV7-9 to TRBJ1-5; D gene ambiguous. Germline V gives CDR1 SEHNR, CDR2 FQNEAQ (reference sequence). This CDR3 has 12 residues. V dropped 5 bases and J dropped 1 base, with 3 bases sitting between them. The CDR3 DNA reads as TGTGCCAGCAGCGTAAGCAATCAGCCCCAGCATTTT. It yields the protein CASSVSNQPQHF.

There are a few counts of this clone. V is TRBV27 and J is TRBJ1-1, with 9 bases matching TRBD1. With 6 bases clipped from V and 4 bases from J, the junction kept 6 bases outside the gene matches. CDR3 length: 14 amino acids. CDR1 and CDR2 from the germline V gene are MNHEY and SMNVEV (reference sequence). For the CDR3, the DNA is TGTGCCAGCAGGGAACAGGGGGCGAGCACTGAAGCTTTCTTT. It specifies CASREQGASTEAFF.

The rearrangement links TRBV27 to TRBJ2-1; 11 positions agree with TRBD2. Germline CDR1 and CDR2: MNHEY and SMNVEV (reference sequence). The CDR3 runs 17 residues. V dropped 0 bases and J dropped 4; count of bases not matched to a gene: 5. The CDR3 loop reads CASSLSRGLAVYNEQFF. Written as DNA, the CDR3 is TGTGCCAGCAGTTTATCGCGGGGACTAGCGGTATACAATGAGCAGTTCTTC.

CDR3 residues: CASSLEPGPMNTEAFF. The CDR3 region has the DNA TGTGCCAGCAGCTTGGAGCCAGGACCGATGAACACTGAAGCTTTCTTT. This chain connects TRBV5-7 to TRBJ1-1; the D is unclear. TRBV5-7 is an open reading frame, and its role is uncertain. V was trimmed by 0 bases and J by 0 bases, leaving 12 bases between them. This CDR3 is built from 16 residues.

This clone has just a few counts. This sequence joins TRBV27 and TRBJ2-1; no firm D call. CDR1 and CDR2 (germline): MNHEY, SMNVEV (reference sequence). The CDR3 is 15 residues long. Trimming stripped 3 bases from V and 6 bases from J, with 15 bases between. CDR3 nucleotides: TGTGCCAGCAGTTTTCGTATGGGCCTCAGCAATGAGCAGTTCTTC. Residues: CASSFRMGLSNEQFF.

The rearrangement links TRBV19 to TRBJ2-1, with 10 bases aligning to TRBD2. V trimming: 5 bases; J trimming: 1 base; junction bases outside the gene matches: 5. CDR3 length: 16 residues. CDR1 LNHDA and CDR2 SQIVND come from the germline V gene (reference sequence). CDR3 bases: TGTGCCAGTAGTCCAACTAGCGGGGTTTCCTACAATGAGCAGTTCTTC. Its protein product is CASSPTSGVSYNEQFF.